These 17 T cell receptor beta chains were all obtained from the same sample, sequenced in a study of T cell responses to AZD1222 COVID-19 vaccine. Assay used: immunoSEQ multiplex PCR; TCRdb lists only in-frame clones, some missing. Here the sample spans roughly 49,000 clones, around 90% being singletons. Sequenced material: peripheral blood, taken 28 days after the second AZD1222 dose. These receptors were collected from an adult who received the AZD1222 COVID-19 vaccine.

The gene calls are TRBV29-1 and TRBJ1-1; 10 bases line up with TRBD1. This CDR3 spans 14 amino acids. Germline CDR1 and CDR2: SQVTM and ANQGSEA. The trim removed 5 bases at V and 5 bases at J, leaving 8 bases unmatched. The CDR3 here is CSVIWGQGLTEAFF. CDR3 DNA: TGCAGCGTTATCTGGGGACAGGGGTTGACTGAAGCTTTCTTT.

The rearrangement uses TRBV6-5 and TRBJ1-1; possibly TRBD1 for D (5 bases). CDR1 and CDR2 (germline): MNHEY, SVGAGI. V was cut by 8 bases and J by 0 bases, with 13 bases left in between. The CDR3 sequence is 14 residues long. The CDR3, as DNA: TGTGCCAGCCGTCGGGCAGGGTTGAACACTGAAGCTTTCTTT. It yields the protein CASRRAGLNTEAFF.

V gene TRBV7-3 combines with J gene TRBJ2-3; TRBD1 matches at 7 bases. Germline V lookup: CDR1 SGHTA, CDR2 FQGTGA. This CDR3 is 13 amino acids long. Unmatched junction bases numbered 2, after V lost 2 bases and J lost 6 bases. The CDR3 DNA reads as TGTGCCAGCAGCTTAGACAGGGTGGATACGCAGTATTTT. Protein: CASSLDRVDTQYF.

As concerns this clone: At one end, the junction sequence differs from germline, possibly due to a read error. The chain combines TRBV4-1 with TRBJ1-1; D not resolved. This CDR3 comprises 11 residues. Germline V CDR1 and CDR2: MGHRA, YSYEKL. The CDR3 here is CASSQGQAPRF. CDR3 sequence (DNA): TGCGCCAGCAGCCAAGGTCAGGCGCCTCGTTTT.

This chain uses TRBV10-3 with TRBJ2-7, with D tentatively TRBD1 or TRBD2 (5 bases each). The CDR3 consists of 12 residues. The V gene's germline CDR1 is ENHRY and CDR2 SYGVKD. V gave up 10 bases and J gave up 3 bases, with 13 bases separating them. In nucleotides, the CDR3 is TGTGCCACCGGCGATGGGGGCTACGAGCAGTACTTC. Its translation is CATGDGGYEQYF.

The chain carries TRBV29-1 and TRBJ2-7; D unclear. The length of the CDR3 is 13 residues. CDR1 is SQVTM and CDR2 is ANQGSEA in the germline V gene. With 6 bases removed from V and 0 bases from J, the gap between germline ends came to 12 bases. CDR3 sequence (DNA): TGCAGCGTAGGCGGAGAGGACTCCTACGAGCAGTACTTC. Translated, it gives CSVGGEDSYEQYF.

The count of this clone is one. The chain combines TRBV19 with TRBJ1-5; possible D gene TRBD1, 5 bases. The CDR3 extends over 16 amino acids. Germline-derived CDR1 and CDR2 are LNHDA and SQIVND (reference sequence). V lost 4 bases and J lost 0, with 13 bases in between. The CDR3 loop reads CASSTLPGYSNQPQHF. The CDR3 nucleotides are TGTGCCAGTAGTACCCTCCCAGGGTATAGCAATCAGCCCCAGCATTTT.

The genes are TRBV7-7 and TRBJ2-2, with 11 bases matching TRBD1. From germline, CDR1 is SSHAT and CDR2 FNYEAQ (reference sequence). The CDR3 spans 15 residues. CDR3 region: CAIGQGALNTGELFF. DNA of the CDR3: TGTGCTATCGGACAGGGGGCCTTGAACACCGGGGAGCTGTTTTTT. Combining the CDR3 with reference TRBV7-7 and TRBJ2-2 gives the whole variable domain GAGVSQSPRYKVTKRGQDVTLRCDPISSHATLYWYQQALGQGPEFLTYFNYEAQPDKSGLPSDRFSAERPEGSISTLTIQRTEQRDSAMYRCAIGQGALNTGELFFGEGSRLTVL.

The sample holds a few counts of this clone. CDR3 nucleotides: TGTGCCAGCAGCTTCTCCCTAGCGGGCGGCTCCTACAATGAGCAGTTCTTC. Its protein is CASSFSLAGGSYNEQFF. The rearrangement joins TRBV7-2 to TRBJ2-1; 8 bases line up with TRBD2. Trimming removed 3 bases from V and 0 bases from J; junction bases left unmatched: 7. CDR1 SGHTA and CDR2 FQGNSA come from the germline V gene. This CDR3 is built from 17 residues.

The chain is built from TRBV9 and TRBJ1-1, with D possibly matching TRBD1 (5 bases). V was cut by 0 bases and J by 4 bases, with 13 bases left in between. The CDR3 extends over 15 amino acids. Germline V gene lookup returns CDR1 SGDLS and CDR2 YYNGEE. The CDR3 nucleotides read TGTGCCAGCAGCGTAGTCGGGGGTTTGCGCACTGAAGCTTTCTTT. Its protein is CASSVVGGLRTEAFF.

The CDR3 is CASSRGGHTQYF. CDR3 sequence (DNA): TGTGCCAGCAGCAGGGGAGGGCATACGCAGTATTTT. The chain is built from TRBV28 and TRBJ2-3, with D possibly being TRBD2 (7 bases). V was clipped by 6 bases and J by 7 bases, with 11 bases between them. The CDR3 extends over 12 amino acids. Germline CDR1 MDHEN, CDR2 SYDVKM.

This clone occurred once. The chain uses TRBV6-1 and TRBJ2-1, with D possibly TRBD2 on 5 matching bases. The CDR3 is 11 residues long. V was clipped by 3 bases and J by 14 bases, with 11 bases between them. Germline V gene lookup returns CDR1 MNHNS and CDR2 SASEGT. CDR3 nucleotides: TGTGCCAGCAGTGAGGCCGGGAAGGAGTTCTTC. Translating gives CASSEAGKEFF.

The V gene is TRBV10-3, the J gene TRBJ2-7, with 9 bases lining up with TRBD2. Trimming cost V 1 base and J 7 bases; bases outside gene matches: 14. CDR3 size: 17 residues. The germline gives CDR1 ENHRY, CDR2 SYGVKD. For the CDR3, the DNA is TGTGCCATCAGTGAGTTCCGACTAGCGGACCCAATAAAAGAGCAGTACTTC. This sequence encodes CAISEFRLADPIKEQYF.

The J gene is TRBJ2-7, the V gene TRBV29-1; 8 positions agree with TRBD1. Germline assignment: CDR1 SQVTM and CDR2 ANQGSEA. The CDR3 sequence is 14 residues long. V dropped 5 bases and J dropped 2; count of bases not matched to a gene: 8. The CDR3 bases are TGCAGCGTTTCCTCGGACAGGGACCCCTACGAGCAGTACTTC. This sequence encodes CSVSSDRDPYEQYF.

J is TRBJ2-7 and V is TRBV2; 7 nucleotides agree with TRBD1. V gave up 4 bases and J gave up 3 bases; unmatched junction bases: 0. This CDR3 comprises 12 residues. Germline CDR1 SNHLY, CDR2 FYNNEI. The CDR3 coding sequence is TGTGCCAGCAGTGGGGACAGCTACGAGCAGTACTTC. It codes for CASSGDSYEQYF. Full variable domain (outside the CDR3, taken from reference TRBV2 and TRBJ2-7): EPEVTQTPSHQVTQMGQEVILRCVPISNHLYFYWYRQILGQKVEFLVSFYNNEISEKSEIFDDQFSVERPDGSNFTLKIRSTKLEDSAMYFCASSGDSYEQYFGPGTRLTVT.

The CDR3 bases are TGTGCCAGCGGGACCGCGGACACTGAAGCTTTCTTT. Protein sequence: CASGTADTEAFF. V and J are TRBV6-5 and TRBJ1-1, with a weak D call TRBD1 (5 bases). Trimming shortened V by 8 bases and J by 3 bases, and 10 bases separated the two germline ends. The CDR3 is 12 amino acids. Per the germline V gene, CDR1 is MNHEY and CDR2 is SVGAGI.

This clone appeared a single time. The V and J genes are TRBV2 and TRBJ1-2; D is possibly TRBD1 (5 bases). This CDR3 spans 15 amino acids. Trimming left V 2 bases short and J 6 bases short, with 16 bases between. Germline V gene lookup returns CDR1 SNHLY and CDR2 FYNNEI. CDR3 sequence reads: CASSETLRWGDGYTF. DNA for the CDR3: TGTGCCAGCAGTGAAACCCTCCGGTGGGGGGATGGCTACACCTTC.